The rows below give T cell receptor beta chains drawn from one sample of a study of response to subunit inactivated influenza vaccine. Using its own MiXCR run on the RT-PCR reads, TCRdb lists one record per CDR3 protein. The sample records around 520,000 distinct CDR3 sequences, approximately 24% being singletons. Sequences were derived from CD4+ T cells sorted from PBMCs, sampled 4 to 6 days after vaccination. The receptors shown here come from a man aged 45-65 years who received an inactivated influenza vaccine. The CDR3 runs from the conserved cysteine through the conserved F or W. The D gene is left open where the match is weak. Only part of the rows carry a size: once, few, many, or a class if the clone is expanded.

clone_size	d_call	v_call	j_call	cdr3_aa	cdr3_nt
NA	NA	TRBV28	TRBJ2-1	CASSLGVSSGYNEQFF	TGTGCCAGCAGTTTAGGGGTTAGCTCAGGCTACAATGAGCAGTTCTTC
NA	NA	TRBV6-2/TRBV6-3	TRBJ1-5	CASRPAGNTNQPQHF	TGTGCCAGCAGACCGGCAGGGAATACCAATCAGCCCCAGCATTTT
few	TRBD2	TRBV29-1	TRBJ2-1	CSVEDLQTGTRIYNEQFF	TGCAGCGTTGAAGACCTACAAACCGGGACTAGGATCTACAATGAGCAGTTCTTC
NA	NA	TRBV20-1	TRBJ1-4	CSARVEEFNEKLFF	TGCAGTGCTAGAGTGGAGGAGTTCAATGAAAAACTGTTTTTT
few	TRBD1	TRBV12-3/TRBV12-4	TRBJ1-5	CASRRDRVHQPQHF	TGTGCCAGCAGGAGGGACAGGGTTCATCAGCCCCAGCATTTT
few	NA	TRBV2	TRBJ1-6	CASKRQQNSPLHF	TGTGCCAGCAAGAGGCAGCAAAATTCACCCCTCCACTTT
NA	NA	TRBV9	TRBJ2-3	CASSVVGNTDTQYF	TGTGCCAGCAGCGTAGTTGGCAACACAGATACGCAGTATTTT
NA	TRBD1	TRBV12-3/TRBV12-4	TRBJ1-1	CASSRRQGKLGTEAFF	TGTGCCAGCAGTCGCAGACAGGGGAAATTGGGAACTGAAGCTTTCTTT
many	TRBD1	TRBV5-1	TRBJ2-3	CASSAGTDTDTQYF	TGCGCCAGCAGCGCCGGGACAGACACAGATACGCAGTATTTT
NA	TRBD1	TRBV5-1	TRBJ2-5	CASSNRDSRETQYF	TGCGCCAGCAGCAACCGGGACAGTAGAGAGACCCAGTACTTC
many	NA	TRBV7-6	TRBJ2-1	CASSLVAGRYNEQFF	TGTGCCAGCAGCTTAGTTGCGGGAAGGTACAATGAGCAGTTCTTC
NA	NA	TRBV29-1	TRBJ2-3	CSVGALTDTQYF	TGCAGCGTTGGGGCCCTGACAGATACGCAGTATTTT
NA	TRBD1	TRBV20-1	TRBJ1-1	CSASGAGGLNTEAFF	TGCAGTGCTAGCGGGGCAGGGGGCTTGAACACTGAAGCTTTCTTT
few	NA	TRBV7-2	TRBJ2-7	CASSDFRRGFYEQYF	TGTGCCAGCAGCGATTTCCGCCGGGGGTTCTACGAGCAGTACTTC